The entry below gives a single T cell receptor beta chain sequence along with its context. Its antigen target is currently unknown. Nothing much larger sits one base from this clone, and base qualities are not available. The data were taken from a study of blood T cell repertoires in COVID-19 (dated by TCRdb to 2020 to 2022). With respect to the entire study: Samples covering the acute and convalescent phases of COVID-19 were provided by collaborators in the United States, Italy and Spain. The prospective study material was composed of cDNA or gDNA derived from T cells, B-cell-depleted T cells, or PBMCs. The dataset comprised deeply sampled blood TCRbeta repertoires from subjects exposed to, actively infected with, or recovered from COVID-19. A freely available public database, intended as a resource for researchers studying the immune response to SARS-CoV-2, is where the repertoires were released. Samples came from the ongoing ImmuneRACE study (first 160 participants) plus 1,254 subjects from 6 global collaborators. Nearly every sample came with metadata listing a de-identified subject ID, COVID-19 status, age in years and sex. Where HLA class I and class II types were available, the types were taken from metadata supplied by the sample provider, not from assay-based typing. The paper as a whole reports these results and caveats: Clinical and demographic metadata were provided uncurated, with the amount varying by source and participant.

TCRbeta CDR3 regions were amplified from genomic DNA using the immunoSEQ Assay, a bias-controlled multiplex PCR. Per the authors' processing: The number of nucleated cells in each sample was estimated from the amplification of reference gene primers within the assay. To quantify the absolute abundance of each unique TCRbeta CDR3 rearrangement, sequence reads were collapsed and filtered. For each sample, productive Simpson clonality was calculated by taking the square root of Simpson's diversity index across productive rearrangements. In its TCRdb copy, this immuneACCESS table keeps in-frame sequences only and misses some clones. Where compared with another copy, unresolved V genes explain less than half of these, and the others have no known cause. For V, J and clone size, that table is used; D and trimming come from the DNA. This sample gives some 250,000 clones in total; roughly nine tenths of them show up just once. Of the sample, 6.2% falls within the top ten clones.

Collaborating institutions collected whole blood in K2EDTA tubes following their own protocols. Collaborator samples were shipped for TCRbeta analysis as frozen whole blood, isolated PBMCs, or DNA extracted from either sample type. Source material: peripheral blood. The receptor was isolated from a man between 60 and 70 years old with acute or convalescent COVID-19.

At the DNA level, the sequence is TGCGCCAGCAGCTTATTACCAGCGGGAGTTGAGACCCAGTACTTC. Its translation reads: CASSLLPAGVETQYF. The V and J segments used are TRBV5-1 and TRBJ2-5; 8 middle bases align to TRBD2. After removal of 2 bases from V and 5 bases from J, the junction retains 8 bases not matched to a gene. Via the germline V gene, CDR1 is SGHRS and CDR2 YFSETQ. The CDR3 sequence holds 15 residues, the cysteine and phenylalanine included. The only DNA kept is the CDR3, 45 bases in frame from the first base.